This passage covers 24 T cell receptor beta chains from one sample sequenced in a study of T cell changes during pregnancy in multiple sclerosis. Method: immunoSEQ multiplex PCR; TCRdb's copy keeps in-frame clones and lacks some. The sample carries under 60,000 clones, roughly 95% recorded once. Source: CD4+ T cells from peripheral blood mononuclear cells, taken in the third trimester of pregnancy. The receptor set was obtained from a female donor with multiple sclerosis, enrolled in a pregnancy study.

The V and J genes are TRBV5-6 and TRBJ1-4; 9 bases are shared with TRBD1. CDR3 length: 16 residues. Germline trimming cut 2 bases from V and 7 bases from J; bases unmatched to any gene: 9. Per the germline V gene, CDR1 is SGHDT and CDR2 is YYEEEE. The CDR3 region has the DNA TGTGCCAGCAGCTTATATGGGGACAGGGAAAGTGAAAAACTGTTTTTT. This translates into CASSLYGDRESEKLFF.

The rearrangement joins TRBV19 to TRBJ1-3; D perhaps matches TRBD1 (6 bases). Trimming removed 7 bases from V and 3 bases from J, with 10 bases in between. The CDR3 extends over 13 amino acids. CDR1 and CDR2 (germline): LNHDA, SQIVND (reference sequence). The CDR3, as DNA: TGTGCCAGTAACCCAGGGGTTGGAAACACCATATATTTT. This translates into CASNPGVGNTIYF. The complete variable domain, with remaining parts taken from reference TRBV19 and TRBJ1-3, reads DGGITQSPKYLFRKEGQNVTLSCEQNLNHDAMYWYRQDPGQGLRLIYYSQIVNDFQKGDIAEGYSVSREKKESFPLTVTSAQKNPTAFYLCASNPGVGNTIYFGEGSWLTVV.

The gene calls are TRBV5-1 and TRBJ2-1; D might be TRBD1 (6 bases). V was pared by 5 bases and J by 6 bases, with 15 bases between. This CDR3 spans 14 amino acids. The germline gives CDR1 SGHRS, CDR2 YFSETQ. The CDR3 DNA sequence: TGCGCCAGCAGTGTGGGACATAAGGGCAATGAGCAGTTCTTC. Residues: CASSVGHKGNEQFF.

The chain recombines TRBV18 with TRBJ2-1; 11 bases line up with TRBD2. Germline lookup yields CDR1 KGHSH and CDR2 LQKENI. J lost 3 bases, V lost 4 bases, and 8 bases had no gene match. The CDR3 has 17 residues. As DNA, the CDR3 is TGTGCCAGCTCACTAGCCGGGACTAGCGGTAACTACAATGAGCAGTTCTTC. It encodes CASSLAGTSGNYNEQFF.

V is TRBV5-1 and J is TRBJ2-3, with D unresolved. V shed 1 base and J shed 2 bases, with 8 bases lying between them. The CDR3 has 14 residues. Germline V CDR1 and CDR2: SGHRS, YFSETQ. The DNA of the CDR3 is TGCGCCAGCAGCTTGTGGCAGAACACAGATACGCAGTATTTT. It encodes CASSLWQNTDTQYF.

The chain couples TRBV4-2 to TRBJ2-1; TRBD2 might be the D (5 bases). This CDR3 has 16 amino acids. Germline V CDR1 and CDR2: LGHNA, YNFKEQ. Trimming cost V 3 bases and J 0 bases, with 12 bases left between them. The CDR3 bases are TGTGCCAGCAGCCAGACCGTAGGGAGCTCCTACAATGAGCAGTTCTTC. Residues: CASSQTVGSSYNEQFF.

The chain recombines TRBV5-4 with TRBJ2-7; the match to TRBD1 covers 9 bases. V shed 10 bases and J 6 bases; nucleotides not matched to a gene: 11. Germline lookup yields CDR1 SGHNT and CDR2 YYREEE (reference sequence). The CDR3 runs 13 residues. This chain's CDR3 is CAVGRDRVGEQYF. The CDR3 bases are TGTGCCGTAGGACGGGACAGGGTCGGCGAGCAGTACTTC.

The V call is TRBV6-1, the J call TRBJ2-3, with D maybe TRBD2 (5 bases). In germline, CDR1 is MNHNS, CDR2 SASEGT. The CDR3 is 11 amino acids. V was cut by 6 bases and J by 5 bases, with 6 bases left in between. The CDR3 spells CASRLGDTQYF. The CDR3 bases are TGTGCCAGCAGACTAGGAGATACGCAGTATTTT.

The chain recombines TRBV5-6 with TRBJ1-2; the match to TRBD1 covers 8 bases. The CDR3 is 16 amino acids. The V segment lost 4 bases and the J segment 0 bases; nucleotides outside the gene matches: 8. Germline CDR1 reads SGHDT; CDR2 reads YYEEEE. CDR3 residues: CASSLGQGSSNYGYTF. CDR3 bases: TGTGCCAGCAGCCTAGGACAGGGATCATCTAACTATGGCTACACCTTC.

The chain couples TRBV18 to TRBJ1-3, with D unclear. CDR1 is KGHSH, CDR2 LQKENI, per germline. The CDR3 length is 15 residues. Between the trimmed V and J ends, which lost 6 bases and 1 base, there was a span of 13 bases. CDR3 protein: CASSLYSGSGNTIYF. The DNA of the CDR3 is TGTGCCAGCTCCCTCTACTCAGGATCTGGAAACACCATATATTTT. Full variable domain (missing parts from reference TRBV18 and TRBJ1-3): NAGVMQNPRHLVRRRGQEARLRCSPMKGHSHVYWYRQLPEEGLKFMVYLQKENIIDESGMPKERFSAEFPKEGPSILRIQQVVRGDSAAYFCASSLYSGSGNTIYFGEGSWLTVV.

This rearrangement joins TRBV4-1 to TRBJ1-2; TRBD1 might be the D (6 bases). The V end lost 1 base, the J end lost 0 bases, and 12 bases lay between the germline ends. Germline V gives CDR1 MGHRA, CDR2 YSYEKL. This CDR3 comprises 16 residues. CDR3 DNA sequence: TGCGCCAGCAGCCAAGGAGGGGGGGGGACTAACTATGGCTACACCTTC. Its translation is CASSQGGGGTNYGYTF.

A few counts support this clone. CDR3 amino acids: CASSPVGLAGVDEQYF. CDR3 sequence (DNA): TGTGCCAGCAGTCCCGTTGGGCTAGCGGGAGTCGACGAGCAGTACTTC. V usage is TRBV28 and J usage is TRBJ2-7; 10 bases align to TRBD2. Germline V gives CDR1 MDHEN, CDR2 SYDVKM. V lost 5 bases and J lost 5; bases outside the gene matches: 12. This CDR3 region has 16 residues.

J is TRBJ2-3 and V is TRBV4-3, with 10 bases aligning to TRBD2. Per germline, CDR1 LGHNA and CDR2 YSLEER. The CDR3 length is 18 residues. V lost 0 bases to trimming and J lost 3 bases; unmatched junction nucleotides: 9. The CDR3 region has the DNA TGCGCCAGCAGCCAAGATACCCAGCGGGGGGGCATGACAGATACGCAGTATTTT. Its translation: CASSQDTQRGGMTDTQYF.

The gene calls are TRBV19 and TRBJ2-1; TRBD1 aligns across 7 bases. This CDR3 is built from 16 residues. With 6 bases clipped from V and 4 bases from J, the junction kept 12 bases outside the gene matches. Germline values: CDR1 LNHDA, CDR2 SQIVND (reference sequence). For the CDR3, the DNA is TGTGCCAGTAGGGTCCGGGACAGCGAATTTTACAATGAGCAGTTCTTC. It specifies CASRVRDSEFYNEQFF.

The chain combines TRBV7-2 with TRBJ2-3, with D perhaps matching TRBD1 (5 bases). Germline V gives CDR1 SGHTA, CDR2 FQGNSA. The CDR3 consists of 15 residues. V lost 0 bases and J lost 1, with 8 bases in between. In DNA form, the CDR3 reads TGTGCCAGCAGCTTAGCCCAAGGGGGCACAGATACGCAGTATTTT. Translation: CASSLAQGGTDTQYF.

The count of this clone is one. This chain links TRBV5-4 with TRBJ2-1; TRBD1 matches at 10 bases. With V trimmed by 0 bases and J by 9 bases, 9 bases remained unmatched. The V gene's germline CDR1 is SGHNT and CDR2 YYREEE (reference sequence). This CDR3 contains 16 residues. The CDR3 coding sequence is TGTGCCAGCAGCTTGGGTGGGACAGGGGAAGGGTCTGAGCAGTTCTTC. Protein: CASSLGGTGEGSEQFF.

V is TRBV30 and J is TRBJ1-1; TRBD1 matches 7 bases. The CDR3 sequence is 14 residues long. The germline V gene encodes CDR1 GTSNPN and CDR2 SVGIG (reference sequence). V shed 0 bases, J shed 4 bases, and the junction held 5 bases outside the gene matches. The CDR3 spells CAWSVLQGTTEAFF. DNA of the CDR3: TGTGCCTGGAGTGTATTACAGGGGACCACTGAAGCTTTCTTT. The full variable domain, rest sourced from reference TRBV30 and TRBJ1-1, is SQTIHQWPATLVQPVGSPLSLECTVEGTSNPNLYWYRQAAGRGLQLLFYSVGIGQISSEVPQNLSASRPQDRQFILSSKKLLLSDSGFYLCAWSVLQGTTEAFFGQGTRLTVV.

The rearrangement joins TRBV28 to TRBJ1-1, with a tentative D call TRBD1 (6 bases). V lost 3 bases and J 1 base, leaving 12 bases between the germline ends. Germline V CDR1 and CDR2: MDHEN, SYDVKM. There are 15 residues in the CDR3. The CDR3 sequence: CASSFAGATNTEAFF. CDR3 coding DNA: TGTGCCAGCAGTTTCGCAGGGGCCACGAACACTGAAGCTTTCTTT. Drawing the rest from reference TRBV28 and TRBJ1-1, the complete variable domain is DVKVTQSSRYLVKRTGEKVFLECVQDMDHENMFWYRQDPGLGLRLIYFSYDVKMKEKGDIPEGYSVSREKKERFSLILESASTNQTSMYLCASSFAGATNTEAFFGQGTRLTVV.

This rearrangement joins TRBV7-2 to TRBJ2-7, with D tentatively TRBD2 (6 bases). V was clipped by 3 bases and J by 4 bases, with 10 bases between them. Germline-derived CDR1 and CDR2 are SGHTA and FQGNSA. CDR3 size: 13 residues. The CDR3 here is CASSFPGGYEQYF. CDR3 nucleotide sequence: TGTGCCAGCAGCTTTCCCGGGGGATACGAGCAGTACTTC.

The chain links TRBV4-2 to TRBJ2-6, with 7 positions matching TRBD1. J gave up 2 bases and V 4 bases, and 14 bases lay outside the gene matches. The CDR3 spans 19 residues. The germline CDR1 and CDR2 sequences are LGHNA and YNFKEQ. CDR3 in amino acids: CASSLQASGGTAGANVLTF. The DNA of the CDR3 is TGTGCCAGCAGCCTACAAGCCTCAGGGGGTACGGCTGGGGCCAACGTCCTGACTTTC.

V and J are TRBV5-1 and TRBJ2-5; TRBD1 agrees at 7 bases. The CDR3 consists of 14 residues. The germline V gene has CDR1 SGHRS and CDR2 YFSETQ. The J segment lost 1 base and the V segment lost 4 bases, leaving 4 bases of the junction unmatched. The CDR3 here is CASSVTGVQETQYF. The CDR3, as DNA: TGCGCCAGCAGCGTCACAGGGGTCCAAGAGACCCAGTACTTC.

This clone has a handful of counts. J is TRBJ1-5 and V is TRBV5-5; TRBD1 agrees at 9 bases. The CDR3 length is 14 residues. Per the germline V gene, CDR1 is SGHKS and CDR2 is YYEKEE (reference sequence). V shed 6 bases, J shed 4 bases, and the junction held 5 bases outside the gene matches. CDR3 coding DNA: TGTGCCAGCACGCTGGGACAGGGAAATCAGCCCCAGCATTTT. Translated, it gives CASTLGQGNQPQHF.

The chain combines TRBV5-1 with TRBJ2-7, with 11 positions matching TRBD2. Germline V lookup: CDR1 SGHRS, CDR2 YFSETQ. Trimming took 4 bases from V and 2 from J; bases not matched to a gene: 11. This CDR3 is built from 17 residues. CDR3 protein: CASSRSGTSGDAYEQYF. CDR3 DNA: TGCGCCAGCAGCAGATCCGGGACTAGCGGAGACGCCTACGAGCAGTACTTC.

This chain links TRBV5-1 with TRBJ1-5; tentatively, D is TRBD1 (5 bases). The CDR3 has 15 amino acids. Trimming pared 4 bases from V and 2 bases from J, leaving 13 bases between. Germline V lookup: CDR1 SGHRS, CDR2 YFSETQ. For the CDR3, the DNA is TGCGCCAGCAGCGCGGGGCCCGCTGGCAATCAGCCCCAGCATTTT. Translated: CASSAGPAGNQPQHF. Looking up the rest from reference TRBV5-1 and TRBJ1-5 gives the full variable domain: KAGVTQTPRYLIKTRGQQVTLSCSPISGHRSVSWYQQTPGQGLQFLFEYFSETQRNKGNFPGRFSGRQFSNSRSEMNVSTLELGDSALYLCASSAGPAGNQPQHFGDGTRLSIL.